The 22 T cell receptor beta chains below all came from one sample that was sequenced in a study of PD-1 blockade in classical Hodgkin lymphoma. There was relapse after autologous stem cell transplantation in every patient, and there was variation in brentuximab vedotin exposure. Clones were read by immunoSEQ multiplex PCR, and TCRdb kept only the in-frame ones, dropping some. The profile shows fewer than 100,000 clones, approximately 92% of them singletons. Sample: peripheral blood mononuclear cells (PBMCs), taken at baseline. These TCRs come from a human donor with classical Hodgkin lymphoma.

Here the CDR3 reads CAWRNTGNTGELFF. CDR3 in DNA: TGTGCCTGGAGAAATACAGGAAACACCGGGGAGCTGTTTTTT. The chain links TRBV30 to TRBJ2-2; tentatively, D is TRBD1 (5 bases). Per germline, CDR1 GTSNPN and CDR2 SVGIG (reference sequence). The V end was cut by 3 bases, the J end by 2 bases, with 10 bases between. The CDR3 has 14 amino acids.

The rearrangement uses TRBV4-2 and TRBJ2-3; D gene ambiguous. CDR3 length: 14 residues. V was pared by 0 bases and J by 6 bases, with 10 bases between. Germline V lookup: CDR1 LGHNA, CDR2 YNFKEQ. The DNA for the CDR3 is TGTGCCAGCAGCCAAGATGAGGAAATGGATACGCAGTATTTT. This translates into CASSQDEEMDTQYF.

The rearrangement uses TRBV14 and TRBJ2-3; 8 nucleotides line up with TRBD2. The CDR3 runs to 18 residues. After removal of 0 bases from V and 4 bases from J, the junction contained 12 bases not matched to a gene. Germline V lookup: CDR1 SGHDN, CDR2 FVKESK. The CDR3 DNA reads as TGTGCCAGCAGCCAAGATTATAATTACGGGAGGGCCTCAGATACGCAGTATTTT. Translation gives CASSQDYNYGRASDTQYF.

The chain uses TRBV27 and TRBJ2-1; possible D gene TRBD2, 6 bases. V gave up 3 bases and J gave up 4 bases, with 13 bases separating them. The CDR3 contains 15 residues. Per the germline V gene, CDR1 is MNHEY and CDR2 is SMNVEV (reference sequence). The CDR3: CASSFGGVLYNEQFF. The CDR3 region has the DNA TGTGCCAGCAGTTTTGGAGGGGTGCTTTACAATGAGCAGTTCTTC.

V gene TRBV28 combines with J gene TRBJ2-7, with TRBD1 matching 7 bases. This CDR3 has 17 amino acids. V shed 3 bases and J 4 bases; nucleotides not matched to a gene: 15. In germline, CDR1 is MDHEN, CDR2 SYDVKM. The CDR3 spells CASSFISGQEARYEQYF. As DNA, the CDR3 is TGTGCCAGCAGTTTCATCAGCGGACAGGAAGCCAGATACGAGCAGTACTTC.

The CDR3 reads CASSGGTGVDSNQPQHF. In DNA, the CDR3 is TGTGCCAGCAGTGGTGGCACAGGGGTAGATAGCAATCAGCCCCAGCATTTT. This chain joins TRBV2 and TRBJ1-5; 7 bases fit TRBD1. This CDR3 has 17 residues. CDR1 is SNHLY and CDR2 is FYNNEI in the germline V gene. V lost 4 bases and J lost 0; bases outside the gene matches: 9.

The V call is TRBV5-1, the J call TRBJ2-3; D not resolved. This CDR3 spans 17 amino acids. V dropped 0 bases and J dropped 3 bases, with 17 bases sitting between them. Germline CDR1 SGHRS, CDR2 YFSETQ. For the CDR3, the DNA is TGCGCCAGCAGCTTGGGATCTGACGTCCTTTTGACAGATACGCAGTATTTT. Amino acids: CASSLGSDVLLTDTQYF.

The chain joins TRBV18 to TRBJ1-1; no clear D. This CDR3 has 15 amino acids. Trimming took 4 bases from V and 2 from J, leaving 14 bases between them. Germline V gives CDR1 KGHSH, CDR2 LQKENI. The CDR3 DNA reads as TGTGCCAGCTCACGAAACCCGGTGGGAAACACTGAAGCTTTCTTT. Protein: CASSRNPVGNTEAFF.

V and J are TRBV4-2 and TRBJ2-2; 9 bases are shared with TRBD2. The germline V gene has CDR1 LGHNA and CDR2 YNFKEQ. V was pared by 0 bases and J by 2 bases, with 7 bases of the junction left unmatched. The CDR3 is 18 amino acids. CDR3 in amino acids: CASSQESSGSANTGELFF. The CDR3 region has the DNA TGTGCCAGCAGCCAAGAAAGTAGCGGGAGTGCTAACACCGGGGAGCTGTTTTTT.

This chain uses TRBV19 with TRBJ1-2, with 7 bases lining up with TRBD1. J was trimmed by 4 bases and V by 2 bases; bases with no gene match: 10. The germline V gene encodes CDR1 LNHDA and CDR2 SQIVND (reference sequence). The CDR3 has 16 amino acids. The DNA for the CDR3 is TGTGCCAGTAGTATATGGGGCGACAGGGCGGTCTATGGCTACACCTTC. This translates into CASSIWGDRAVYGYTF. Full variable domain (rest looked up from reference TRBV19 and TRBJ1-2): DGGITQSPKYLFRKEGQNVTLSCEQNLNHDAMYWYRQDPGQGLRLIYYSQIVNDFQKGDIAEGYSVSREKKESFPLTVTSAQKNPTAFYLCASSIWGDRAVYGYTFGSGTRLTVV.

This clone came up a few times. The J gene is TRBJ1-5, the V gene TRBV6-1; 7 nucleotides match TRBD1. This CDR3 spans 14 amino acids. The germline CDR1 and CDR2 sequences are MNHNS and SASEGT. The trim removed 6 bases at V and 4 bases at J, leaving 6 bases unmatched. The CDR3 DNA sequence: TGTGCCAGCAGGGTGGGACAGTCGAATCAGCCCCAGCATTTT. It specifies CASRVGQSNQPQHF.

The chain carries TRBV7-9 and TRBJ2-5, with 7 bases lining up with TRBD1. Germline V gene lookup returns CDR1 SEHNR and CDR2 FQNEAQ (reference sequence). There are 14 residues in the CDR3. The trim removed 1 base at V and 5 bases at J, leaving 4 bases unmatched. This CDR3 is CASSLGGQRETQYF. The CDR3 DNA reads TGTGCCAGCAGCTTAGGGGGACAGCGGGAGACCCAGTACTTC.

The chain couples TRBV19 to TRBJ1-5; TRBD1 agrees at 9 bases. The CDR3 totals 15 residues. Germline V gives CDR1 LNHDA, CDR2 SQIVND (reference sequence). Losses at the gene ends were 5 bases for V and 7 bases for J; bases not matched to a gene: 9. The CDR3 bases are TGTGCCAGTAGTGTGACCGGGACAGGGTTCCAGCCCCAGCATTTT. Residues: CASSVTGTGFQPQHF.

This chain connects TRBV5-4 to TRBJ2-2; D may be TRBD1 or TRBD2 (5 bases each). Germline V gene data show CDR1 as SGHNT and CDR2 as YYREEE (reference sequence). Trimming took off 4 bases at V and 4 bases at J, with 11 bases between the two ends. The CDR3 is 14 amino acids. As DNA, the CDR3 is TGTGCCAGCAGCACCCGTGGGACCACCGGGGAGCTGTTTTTT. Translating it yields CASSTRGTTGELFF. Filled out from reference TRBV5-4 and TRBJ2-2, the complete variable domain reads ETGVTQSPTHLIKTRGQQVTLRCSSQSGHNTVSWYQQALGQGPQFIFQYYREEENGRGNFPPRFSGLQFPNYSSELNVNALELDDSALYLCASSTRGTTGELFFGEGSRLTVL.

This clone was observed a single time. The gene calls are TRBV28 and TRBJ1-2, with TRBD1 matching over 7 bases. From germline, CDR1 is MDHEN and CDR2 SYDVKM. The CDR3 loop spans 13 amino acids. Losses at the gene ends were 6 bases for V and 7 bases for J; bases not matched to a gene: 8. CDR3 nucleotide sequence: TGTGCCAGCAGACGTCAGGGGGAGGTTGGCTACACCTTC. Its protein is CASRRQGEVGYTF.

CDR3 loop: CASGLVGGSGNTIYF. In DNA form, the CDR3 reads TGTGCTAGTGGTTTGGTTGGAGGGTCTGGAAACACCATATATTTT. J is TRBJ1-3 and V is TRBV12-5; D call uncertain. The CDR3 length is 15 residues. Germline V gives CDR1 LGHNT, CDR2 FRNRAP. Deletions cut 0 bases from V and 1 base from J, with 7 bases between.

This clone appeared a single time. The chain uses TRBV6-1 and TRBJ2-1; 9 bases are a match to TRBD2. The CDR3 runs 16 residues. The J segment lost 5 bases and the V segment lost 4 bases, leaving 9 bases of the junction unmatched. Germline V gene lookup returns CDR1 MNHNS and CDR2 SASEGT. CDR3 coding DNA: TGTGCCAGCAGTGGGGTCGGCGGGAGGGCGAACAATGAGCAGTTCTTC. Translating gives CASSGVGGRANNEQFF.

The rearrangement joins TRBV5-6 to TRBJ2-7, with TRBD2 as a possible D gene (5 bases). CDR3 length: 14 amino acids. Germline loops: CDR1 SGHDT, CDR2 YYEEEE. V was shortened by 4 bases and J by 2 bases, with 13 bases between the two germline ends. The CDR3, as DNA: TGTGCCAGCAGCATCCTGCAGCGGACCTACGAGCAGTACTTC. Residues: CASSILQRTYEQYF.

The V and J genes are TRBV6-4 and TRBJ2-3; no firm D call. With 0 bases removed from V and 2 bases from J, the gap between germline ends came to 3 bases. Germline assignment: CDR1 MRHNA and CDR2 SNTAGT. This CDR3 comprises 13 residues. The CDR3 here is CASSDSVTDTQYF. The CDR3, as DNA: TGTGCCAGCAGTGACTCAGTCACAGATACGCAGTATTTT.

This rearrangement joins TRBV5-1 to TRBJ2-7; a possible D gene is TRBD1 (5 bases). Germline V gene data show CDR1 as SGHRS and CDR2 as YFSETQ. The germline V and J ends were trimmed by 4 bases and 2 bases, with 10 bases remaining between them. This CDR3 is 13 amino acids long. The CDR3 nucleotides read TGCGCCAGCAGCCCGACAGACCCCTACGAGCAGTACTTC. This sequence encodes CASSPTDPYEQYF. The whole variable domain, remainder taken from reference TRBV5-1 and TRBJ2-7, is KAGVTQTPRYLIKTRGQQVTLSCSPISGHRSVSWYQQTPGQGLQFLFEYFSETQRNKGNFPGRFSGRQFSNSRSEMNVSTLELGDSALYLCASSPTDPYEQYFGPGTRLTVT.

This chain links TRBV23-1 with TRBJ2-1; 9 positions agree with TRBD1. TRBV23-1 is filed as an ORF, its function uncertain. Germline trimming cut 0 bases from V and 7 bases from J; bases unmatched to any gene: 16. The length of the CDR3 is 19 residues. CDR3 region: CASSQSRRSTGTGPNEQFF. CDR3 DNA: TGCGCCAGCAGTCAATCGCGGCGGAGCACCGGGACAGGGCCAAATGAGCAGTTCTTC.

This clone has just one count. The chain recombines TRBV18 with TRBJ1-3; D remains unclear. V lost 5 bases and J lost 3, with 14 bases in between. The germline V gene encodes CDR1 KGHSH and CDR2 LQKENI. This CDR3 region has 15 residues. The CDR3 here is CASSNLADVGNTIYF. DNA of the CDR3: TGTGCCAGCTCAAACCTTGCGGACGTTGGAAACACCATATATTTT.